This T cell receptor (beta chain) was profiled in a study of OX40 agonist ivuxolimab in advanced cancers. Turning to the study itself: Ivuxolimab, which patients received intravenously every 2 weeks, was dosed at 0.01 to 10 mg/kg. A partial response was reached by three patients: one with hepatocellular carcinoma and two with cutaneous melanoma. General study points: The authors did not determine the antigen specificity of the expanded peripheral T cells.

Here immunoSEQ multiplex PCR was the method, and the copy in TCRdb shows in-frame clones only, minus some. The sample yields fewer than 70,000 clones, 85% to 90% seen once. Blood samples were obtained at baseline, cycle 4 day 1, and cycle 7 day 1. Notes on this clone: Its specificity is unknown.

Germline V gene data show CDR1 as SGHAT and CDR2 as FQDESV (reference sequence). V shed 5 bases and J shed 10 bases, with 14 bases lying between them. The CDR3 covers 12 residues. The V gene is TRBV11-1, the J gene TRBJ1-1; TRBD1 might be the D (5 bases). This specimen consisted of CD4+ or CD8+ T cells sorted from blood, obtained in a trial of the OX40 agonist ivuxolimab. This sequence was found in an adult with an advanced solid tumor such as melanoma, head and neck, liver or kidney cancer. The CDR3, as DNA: TGTGCCAGCAGCCCAGGAGAGGGGTTAGCTTTCTTT. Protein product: CASSPGEGLAFF.